The next 13 T cell receptor beta chains were all read from a single sample in a study of T cell responses to AZD1222 COVID-19 vaccine. Sequencing was performed with immunoSEQ multiplex PCR; in TCRdb, only in-frame clones are kept and a portion is missing. The sample records some 200,000 clones, about nine tenths being singletons. The material was peripheral blood, obtained on day 0 of AZD1222 vaccination. The receptors come from an adult in good health.

Comments on this clone: One end of the junction is discordant with germline, which a read error may explain. The V gene is TRBV5-5, the J gene TRBJ2-7; no firm D call. Germline V CDR1 and CDR2: SGHKS, YYEKEE (reference sequence). The CDR3 sequence is 10 residues long. The CDR3 nucleotides read TGTGCCAGCAGCTTGGTCATGGTGGACTTC. It is translated as CASSLVMVDF.

V is TRBV29-1 and J is TRBJ2-7; 11 bases are a match to TRBD1. This CDR3 region has 13 residues. Germline V lookup: CDR1 SQVTM, CDR2 ANQGSEA. After removal of 5 bases from V and 3 bases from J, the junction contained 3 bases not matched to a gene. The CDR3 here is CSVSGQGDYEQYF. For the CDR3, the DNA is TGCAGCGTTTCGGGACAGGGGGACTACGAGCAGTACTTC.

The sample holds a few counts of this clone. V gene TRBV11-2 combines with J gene TRBJ2-7; D remains unclear. The V gene lost 0 bases and the J gene lost 4 bases, with 7 bases spanning the gap. Germline CDR1 and CDR2: SGHAT and FQNNGV. The CDR3 is 13 amino acids. DNA for the CDR3: TGTGCCAGCAGCTTAGATTTTAAATACGAGCAGTACTTC. This sequence encodes CASSLDFKYEQYF. Full variable domain (outside the CDR3, taken from reference TRBV11-2 and TRBJ2-7): EAGVAQSPRYKIIEKRQSVAFWCNPISGHATLYWYQQILGQGPKLLIQFQNNGVVDDSQLPKDRFSAERLKGVDSTLKIQPAKLEDSAVYLCASSLDFKYEQYFGPGTRLTVT.

DNA of the CDR3: TGTGCCAGCAGCCTACAGGGGAATTCACCCCTCCACTTT. Protein sequence: CASSLQGNSPLHF. V is TRBV9 and J is TRBJ1-6, with 7 bases lining up with TRBD1. V shed 4 bases, J shed 7 bases, and the junction held 2 bases outside the gene matches. The CDR3 has 13 amino acids. Germline V lookup: CDR1 SGDLS, CDR2 YYNGEE.

The count of this clone is one. The chain is built from TRBV7-9 and TRBJ1-1, with TRBD1 matching 7 bases. The CDR3 is 12 residues long. Germline CDR1 reads SEHNR; CDR2 reads FQNEAQ (reference sequence). Trimming at V came to 3 bases and at J to 11 bases, leaving 6 bases not matched to a gene. The CDR3 is CASSFGNRGAFF. The CDR3 DNA reads as TGTGCCAGCAGCTTCGGTAACAGGGGCGCTTTCTTT.

The sample holds one count of this clone. The chain employs TRBV29-1 and TRBJ2-1; the match to TRBD1 covers 10 bases. Per germline, CDR1 SQVTM and CDR2 ANQGSEA. The CDR3 contains 18 residues. V lost 7 bases to trimming and J lost 0 bases; unmatched junction nucleotides: 15. The DNA for the CDR3 is TGCAGCGCAAAGGGGGGTCCGGGACAGGGGTCCTCCTACAATGAGCAGTTCTTC. This gives the protein CSAKGGPGQGSSYNEQFF.

This sequence joins TRBV15 and TRBJ2-6; D gene unclear. With 1 base removed from V and 0 bases from J, the gap between germline ends came to 10 bases. CDR3 size: 17 residues. Germline CDR1 LNHNV, CDR2 YYDKDF (reference sequence). The CDR3 DNA follows: TGTGCCACCAGCAGAGTCGGCAGGCTCTCTGGGGCCAACGTCCTGACTTTC. This codes for CATSRVGRLSGANVLTF.

The J gene is TRBJ2-2, the V gene TRBV7-7; no firm D call. V was shortened by 5 bases and J by 2 bases, with 9 bases between the two germline ends. The CDR3 runs to 14 residues. Germline CDR1 and CDR2: SSHAT and FNYEAQ (reference sequence). The CDR3 is CASSTGPNTGELFF. The CDR3, as DNA: TGTGCCAGCAGCACGGGCCCAAACACCGGGGAGCTGTTTTTT. The whole variable domain, remainder taken from reference TRBV7-7 and TRBJ2-2, is GAGVSQSPRYKVTKRGQDVTLRCDPISSHATLYWYQQALGQGPEFLTYFNYEAQPDKSGLPSDRFSAERPEGSISTLTIQRTEQRDSAMYRCASSTGPNTGELFFGEGSRLTVL.

The gene calls are TRBV28 and TRBJ1-5, with D unresolved. Germline V CDR1 and CDR2: MDHEN, SYDVKM. The CDR3 length is 13 residues. With 4 bases removed from V and 5 bases from J, the gap between germline ends came to 9 bases. Here the CDR3 reads CASSSNDDQPQHF. The CDR3 bases are TGTGCCAGCAGTTCGAACGACGATCAGCCCCAGCATTTT.

This chain connects TRBV19 to TRBJ1-1; tentative D call: TRBD1 (6 bases). Germline CDR1 LNHDA, CDR2 SQIVND (reference sequence). With 7 bases removed from V and 1 base from J, the gap between germline ends came to 25 bases. The CDR3 runs to 18 residues. This CDR3 reads CASTTKGGFRLTNTEAFF. DNA for the CDR3: TGTGCCAGTACCACAAAGGGGGGTTTTCGCTTGACGAACACTGAAGCTTTCTTT.

The chain employs TRBV12-5 and TRBJ2-5; D is unresolved. There are 15 residues in the CDR3. The ends were cut back, 6 bases at V and 5 bases at J, with 19 bases in the middle. Germline CDR1 is LGHNT and CDR2 is FRNRAP. The CDR3 nucleotides are TGTGCTAGTGGCTCCCCTGACATCGCTGGGGAGACCCAGTACTTC. Translating gives CASGSPDIAGETQYF.

CDR3 in amino acids: CASSLDEGADTQYF. The CDR3 DNA reads as TGCGCCAGCAGCTTGGACGAGGGAGCCGATACGCAGTATTTT. V is TRBV5-1 and J is TRBJ2-3, with D tentatively TRBD2 (5 bases). From germline, CDR1 is SGHRS and CDR2 YFSETQ. The CDR3 is made up of 14 amino acids. The V and J ends lost 0 bases and 6 bases respectively, with 11 bases between them.

This chain links TRBV4-1 with TRBJ2-7, with D possibly matching TRBD2 (5 bases). Germline values: CDR1 MGHRA, CDR2 YSYEKL. V lost 1 base, J lost 6 bases, and 10 bases lay in between. CDR3 length: 13 amino acids. For the CDR3, the DNA is TGCGCCAGCAGCCAAGCCGCGGGTACCGAGCAGTACTTC. Amino acid sequence: CASSQAAGTEQYF.